The 14 T cell receptor beta chains below come from one sample, sequenced in a study of response to subunit inactivated influenza vaccine. Via MiXCR, TCRdb re-called the RT-PCR reads, giving one row per CDR3 protein. Of about 540,000 distinct CDR3 sequences listed, under 30% were seen once; the top ten hold 2.5% to 3%. This same sample was also taken into another study, of T cells expressing NK-cell markers. In that study: The authors made TCR beta cDNA libraries by 5'RACE template switching. This switching added a universal primer site and UMIs.

The source was CD4+ T cells sorted from PBMCs, collected 11 to 12 days after vaccination. The receptors were sampled from a man aged 45 to 65 who received an inactivated influenza vaccine.

This clonotype was detected a few times. The chain employs TRBV18 and TRBJ2-7, with TRBD1 as a possible D gene (5 bases). The CDR3 runs to 13 residues. V lost 0 bases and J 6 bases, leaving 9 bases between the germline ends. CDR1 and CDR2 (germline): KGHSH, LQKENI. The CDR3 bases are TGTGCCAGCTCACCACCAGGGGTAGGCGAGCAGTACTTC. Protein product: CASSPPGVGEQYF. The full variable domain, completed using reference TRBV18 and TRBJ2-7, is NAGVMQNPRHLVRRRGQEARLRCSPMKGHSHVYWYRQLPEEGLKFMVYLQKENIIDESGMPKERFSAEFPKEGPSILRIQQVVRGDSAAYFCASSPPGVGEQYFGPGTRLTVT.

The V gene is TRBV4-2, the J gene TRBJ2-2; D call uncertain. The CDR3 covers 17 residues. The ends were cut back, 0 bases at V and 4 bases at J, with 15 bases in the middle. Germline V lookup: CDR1 LGHNA, CDR2 YNFKEQ. The CDR3 coding sequence is TGTGCCAGCAGCCAAGATAGTAGGCCTCTCAGCACCGGGGAGCTGTTTTTT. This codes for CASSQDSRPLSTGELFF.

This clonotype has only a few counts. The chain employs TRBV28 and TRBJ2-1; possibly TRBD2 for D (5 bases). Germline loops: CDR1 MDHEN, CDR2 SYDVKM. This CDR3 spans 15 amino acids. Trimming shortened V by 6 bases and J by 3 bases, and 15 bases separated the two germline ends. CDR3 amino acids: CASSKDSLHYNEQFF. Written as DNA, the CDR3 is TGTGCCAGCAGCAAGGACTCGCTACACTACAATGAGCAGTTCTTC.

This chain joins TRBV4-1 and TRBJ1-1; D gene uncertain. CDR3 size: 13 residues. Germline loops: CDR1 MGHRA, CDR2 YSYEKL. Deletions cut 1 base from V and 7 bases from J, with 10 bases between. The CDR3 region is CASSQAVEFEAFF. In DNA form, the CDR3 reads TGCGCCAGCAGCCAAGCGGTGGAGTTTGAAGCTTTCTTT.

The chain joins TRBV7-9 to TRBJ1-4, with a possible D match to TRBD1 (5 bases). The V end was cut by 1 base, the J end by 7 bases, with 10 bases between. The CDR3 spans 14 residues. From germline, CDR1 is SEHNR and CDR2 FQNEAQ (reference sequence). CDR3 protein: CASSLGGESEKLFF. DNA of the CDR3: TGTGCCAGCAGCTTAGGGGGCGAGAGTGAAAAACTGTTTTTT.

The chain has TRBV7-9 and TRBJ1-1; D might be TRBD1 (5 bases). The V gene lost 4 bases and the J gene lost 1 base, with 7 bases spanning the gap. Germline V gives CDR1 SEHNR, CDR2 FQNEAQ (reference sequence). The CDR3 has 13 residues. In DNA form, the CDR3 reads TGTGCCAGCAGCTGGACACCGAACACTGAAGCTTTCTTT. Residues: CASSWTPNTEAFF.

The V and J genes are TRBV5-1 and TRBJ2-1; tentative D call: TRBD2 (5 bases). Germline loops: CDR1 SGHRS, CDR2 YFSETQ. V was cut by 7 bases and J by 5 bases, with 10 bases left in between. This CDR3 spans 12 amino acids. CDR3 sequence (DNA): TGCGCCAGCGGACTTGGGAACAATGAGCAGTTCTTC. Translating gives CASGLGNNEQFF.

The genes are TRBV18 and TRBJ2-3, with D tentatively TRBD1 or TRBD2 (5 bases each). The CDR3 is made up of 12 amino acids. Germline assignment: CDR1 KGHSH and CDR2 LQKENI. The V and J ends lost 7 bases and 6 bases respectively, with 11 bases between them. The CDR3 region has the DNA TGTGCCAGCTTGGGACCGGCGGATACGCAGTATTTT. It encodes CASLGPADTQYF. Based on the CDR3 plus reference TRBV18 and TRBJ2-3, the full variable domain is NAGVMQNPRHLVRRRGQEARLRCSPMKGHSHVYWYRQLPEEGLKFMVYLQKENIIDESGMPKERFSAEFPKEGPSILRIQQVVRGDSAAYFCASLGPADTQYFGPGTRLTVL.

This clonotype was counted ten times or more. The V gene is TRBV11-2, the J gene TRBJ2-5; 10 nucleotides align to TRBD1. The CDR3 has 14 amino acids. J was trimmed by 2 bases and V by 5 bases; bases with no gene match: 2. The germline CDR1 and CDR2 sequences are SGHAT and FQNNGV. The CDR3 DNA is TGTGCCAGCAGCAAGGACAGGGGGCAAGAGACCCAGTACTTC. It translates to CASSKDRGQETQYF.

V and J are TRBV28 and TRBJ1-2; D is ambiguous. The CDR3 has 14 residues. V was cut by 3 bases and J by 5 bases, with 13 bases left in between. Germline V gives CDR1 MDHEN, CDR2 SYDVKM. The CDR3 sequence is CASSFGAGLYGYTF. The CDR3 bases are TGTGCCAGCAGTTTTGGAGCAGGACTTTATGGCTACACCTTC.

Only a few counts were recorded for this clonotype. The V and J genes are TRBV20-1 and TRBJ1-4, with D maybe TRBD1 (6 bases). The germline V gene has CDR1 DFQATT and CDR2 SNEGSKA (reference sequence). V lost 5 bases and J 13 bases, leaving 20 bases between the germline ends. The CDR3 has 13 amino acids. CDR3 residues: CSAAGNPGGLLFF. The DNA for the CDR3 is TGCAGTGCTGCGGGGAACCCCGGGGGCTTACTGTTTTTT.

CDR3 bases: TGTGCCAGCAGCTTATTATCCGGGACTAGCGGGAGGGCCAGTGAGCAGTTCTTC. The encoded protein is CASSLLSGTSGRASEQFF. V and J are TRBV7-3 and TRBJ2-1, with 16 bases aligning to TRBD2. This CDR3 has 18 amino acids. The V segment lost 2 bases and the J segment 9 bases; nucleotides outside the gene matches: 10. Germline CDR1 reads SGHTA; CDR2 reads FQGTGA.

The table lists this clonotype with many counts. The chain carries TRBV12-3 or TRBV12-4 and TRBJ2-2; TRBD1 agrees at 9 bases. The CDR3 runs to 15 residues. The junction had 6 bases not matched to a gene; V was cut back by 6 bases and J by 4 bases. CDR3 in amino acids: CASRGGTGFTGELFF. Here the CDR3 DNA reads TGTGCCAGCAGGGGAGGGACAGGGTTCACCGGGGAGCTGTTTTTT.

This clonotype was counted a few times. V usage is TRBV4-3 and J usage is TRBJ1-2, with D tentatively TRBD1 (5 bases). V gave up 2 bases and J gave up 8 bases, with 15 bases separating them. The CDR3 contains 14 residues. Germline V CDR1 and CDR2: LGHNA, YSLEER. CDR3 DNA sequence: TGCGCCAGCAGCCAATTTATCGGGGGTTTAGGCTACACCTTC. Translated: CASSQFIGGLGYTF.